The 8 T cell receptor beta chains presented below share a single source sample, sequenced in a study of Graves' ophthalmopathy and Graves' hyperthyroidism (dated by TCRdb to 2016 to 2019). TCRdb records Illumina HiSeq 2000 as the sequencer. TCR beta CDR3 regions were amplified from RNA transcripts for repertoire sequencing. The first round was an RT-PCR using HTBI primers with the Qiagen OneStep RT-PCR kit, and this first round was followed by a second-round multiplex PCR, then size selection and purification. TCRdb reanalyzed the raw reads on its own, using fastp at Q25 for trimming and MiXCR for clone calling, and kept in-frame beta chains. Every distinct CDR3 protein forms one entry, paired with its most common genes and DNA. This sample holds 200,000 to 250,000 distinct CDR3 sequences; around a fifth were observed only once. Of the sample, approximately 39% is held by the ten largest clones.

Sequences were obtained from peripheral blood. These TCRs come from a woman between 50 and 59 years old with Graves' ophthalmopathy. Donor details come from another sample of the same person, matched by shared clones.

Ten or more counts support this clonotype. CDR3 in DNA: TGTGCCAGCAGTTACGCGGCAGGGATCAATTCACCCCTCCACTTT. Translation gives CASSYAAGINSPLHF. The V and J genes are TRBV6-5 and TRBJ1-6; maybe TRBD1 (5 bases). V was shortened by 2 bases and J by 7 bases, with 12 bases between the two germline ends. The germline gives CDR1 MNHEY, CDR2 SVGAGI. The CDR3 is 15 amino acids.

This clonotype was recorded many times. The chain is built from TRBV20-1 and TRBJ2-7; D uncertain. The CDR3 contains 13 residues. The germline V and J ends were trimmed by 2 bases and 2 bases, with 10 bases remaining between them. The germline CDR1 and CDR2 sequences are DFQATT and SNEGSKA (reference sequence). In DNA form, the CDR3 reads TGCAGTGCTAGAAGGACGCAACCCTACGAGCAGTACTTC. Residues: CSARRTQPYEQYF.

This clonotype was picked up many times. CDR3 in DNA: TGTGCCAGCAGCCGCATAGCGGGGGCTTCTTACGAGCAGTACTTC. Translated, it gives CASSRIAGASYEQYF. J is TRBJ2-7 and V is TRBV7-3; TRBD2 aligns across 9 bases. Losses at the gene ends were 5 bases for V and 4 bases for J; bases not matched to a gene: 9. Germline CDR1 and CDR2: SGHTA and FQGTGA. The CDR3 contains 15 residues.

V usage is TRBV30 and J usage is TRBJ2-7; 9 bases align to TRBD1. This CDR3 comprises 13 residues. The V gene's germline CDR1 is GTSNPN and CDR2 SVGIG (reference sequence). V shed 8 bases and J 6 bases; nucleotides not matched to a gene: 11. The CDR3 DNA follows: TGTGCCCTTTCGGGACAGGGTCCGTTCGAGCAGTACTTC. Its protein is CALSGQGPFEQYF.

This clonotype occurred many times. J is TRBJ1-3 and V is TRBV7-9; D remains ambiguous. Germline assignment: CDR1 SEHNR and CDR2 FQNEAQ (reference sequence). This CDR3 is built from 14 residues. V lost 2 bases, J lost 2 bases, and 7 bases lay in between. CDR3 nucleotides: TGTGCCAGCAGCTTAAAAGGACCTGGAAACACCATATATTTT. Amino acid sequence: CASSLKGPGNTIYF.

This clonotype was detected many times. The V and J genes are TRBV12-3 or TRBV12-4 and TRBJ1-1, with 11 bases fitting TRBD1. The CDR3 covers 14 residues. J was trimmed by 4 bases and V by 5 bases; bases with no gene match: 3. This CDR3 is CASSPDRGLTEAFF. The CDR3 DNA reads TGTGCCAGCAGTCCGGACAGGGGGCTCACTGAAGCTTTCTTT.

There are many counts of this clonotype. J is TRBJ1-5 and V is TRBV6-2 or TRBV6-3, with 7 positions matching TRBD1. With 5 bases clipped from V and 5 bases from J, the junction kept 3 bases outside the gene matches. There are 13 residues in the CDR3. Germline V gene lookup returns CDR1 MNHEY and CDR2 SVGEGT. CDR3 bases: TGTGCCAGCAGTCGGGACAGATATCAGCCCCAGCATTTT. Translating gives CASSRDRYQPQHF.

This clonotype occurred many times. The chain is built from TRBV12-5 and TRBJ2-2; tentative D call: TRBD2 (6 bases). Germline V gene lookup returns CDR1 LGHNT and CDR2 FRNRAP. The CDR3 contains 14 residues. V shed 4 bases and J shed 2 bases, with 8 bases lying between them. The CDR3 reads CASGWGLNTGELFF. Here the CDR3 DNA reads TGTGCTAGTGGTTGGGGACTCAACACCGGGGAGCTGTTTTTT.